This T cell receptor (beta chain) comes out of a study of T cells in Graves' hyperthyroidism and ophthalmopathy. Study outcomes and limitations: Ophthalmopathy stood apart from stable hyperthyroidism in a 13 V-J model. The majority of expanded thyroid clonotypes above 0.001 also appeared in blood.

Germline V gene sequence: CDR1 SGHAT, CDR2 FQDESV (reference sequence). Trimming cost V 4 bases and J 5 bases; bases outside gene matches: 7. The CDR3 extends over 14 amino acids. Uncontrolled infection, other autoimmune disease, pregnancy or lactation led to exclusion. TCR beta CDR3 regions were amplified from RNA transcripts. A set of HTBI primers served as the primers for a first-round RT-PCR of the TCR CDR3. TCRdb re-analysed the multiplex PCR reads in MiXCR, keeping a single row per CDR3 protein. The data contain 750,000 to 900,000 distinct CDR3 sequences, more than 30% of them seen just once; the ten biggest clones take up approximately 10%. This clonotype was counted a few times. Its target is unknown.

The chain couples TRBV11-1 to TRBJ2-7; the match to TRBD1 covers 8 bases. This receptor was obtained from a man between 18 and 35 years old with Graves' hyperthyroidism. Sequenced input: blood. The CDR3 DNA sequence: TGTGCCAGCAGCTCCGGGACAGGTGCGGACGAGCAGTACTTC. Encoded protein: CASSSGTGADEQYF.